This entry is about one T cell receptor beta chain. The target antigen is unknown. This specimen comes from a study of shared clonotypes between healthy human individuals. The CDR3 contains 17 residues. CDR1 and CDR2 (germline): KGHSH, LQKENI. With V trimmed by 0 bases and J by 2 bases, 9 bases remained unmatched. CD45RO-negative cells were positively selected for CCR7, leaving out terminally differentiated effector memory CD45RA+ cells. Only in-frame clones appear in the TCRdb table, and some are missing; sequencing was by immunoSEQ multiplex PCR. The table includes some 2 million clones, less than 95% detected once. General study points: Across subsets, estimated richness was generally greater for naive than for memory populations. Among non-shared clonotypes, generation probabilities were lower than among those shared by all four donors. It was only blood that was sampled, and tissue repertoires likely differ. The rarefaction results pointed to incomplete sorted-subset sequencing despite large depth.

This clonotype originated in a man younger than 35 in good health. The chain links TRBV18 to TRBJ1-2; TRBD1 agrees at 7 bases. Sequenced: naive CD8+ T cells sorted from blood. DNA of the CDR3: TGTGCCAGCTCACCACCGGCGTTCGAAGGGGGCAACTATGGCTACACCTTC. It is translated as CASSPPAFEGGNYGYTF.